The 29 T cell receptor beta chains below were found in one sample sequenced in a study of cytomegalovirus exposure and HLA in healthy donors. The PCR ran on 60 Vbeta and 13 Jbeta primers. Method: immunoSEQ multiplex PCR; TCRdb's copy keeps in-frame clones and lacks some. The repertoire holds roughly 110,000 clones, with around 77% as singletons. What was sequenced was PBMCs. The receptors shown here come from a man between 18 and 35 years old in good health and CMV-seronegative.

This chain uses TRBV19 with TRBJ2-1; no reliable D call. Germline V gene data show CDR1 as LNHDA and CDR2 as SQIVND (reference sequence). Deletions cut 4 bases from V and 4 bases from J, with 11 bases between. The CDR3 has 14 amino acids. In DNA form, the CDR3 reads TGTGCCAGTAGTAGAGCTCCTTCTTACAATGAGCAGTTCTTC. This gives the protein CASSRAPSYNEQFF.

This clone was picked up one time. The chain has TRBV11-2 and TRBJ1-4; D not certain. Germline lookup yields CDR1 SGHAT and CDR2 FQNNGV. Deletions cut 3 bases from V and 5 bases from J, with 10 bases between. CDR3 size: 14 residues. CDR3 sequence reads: CASSFLRFNEKLFF. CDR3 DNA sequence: TGTGCCAGCAGCTTCCTACGTTTCAATGAAAAACTGTTTTTT. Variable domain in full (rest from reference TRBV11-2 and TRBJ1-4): EAGVAQSPRYKIIEKRQSVAFWCNPISGHATLYWYQQILGQGPKLLIQFQNNGVVDDSQLPKDRFSAERLKGVDSTLKIQPAKLEDSAVYLCASSFLRFNEKLFFGSGTQLSVL.

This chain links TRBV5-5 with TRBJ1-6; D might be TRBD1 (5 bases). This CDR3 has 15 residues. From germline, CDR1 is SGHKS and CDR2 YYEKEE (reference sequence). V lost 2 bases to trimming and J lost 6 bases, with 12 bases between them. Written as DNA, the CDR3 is TGTGCCAGCAGCTTTAATTGGGGGGGTAATTCACCCCTCCACTTT. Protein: CASSFNWGGNSPLHF.

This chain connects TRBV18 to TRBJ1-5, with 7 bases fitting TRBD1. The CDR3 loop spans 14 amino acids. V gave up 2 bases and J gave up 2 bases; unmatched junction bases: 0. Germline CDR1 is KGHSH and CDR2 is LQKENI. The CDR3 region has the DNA TGTGCCAGCTCACCAGGACAGGGCAATCAGCCCCAGCATTTT. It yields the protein CASSPGQGNQPQHF.

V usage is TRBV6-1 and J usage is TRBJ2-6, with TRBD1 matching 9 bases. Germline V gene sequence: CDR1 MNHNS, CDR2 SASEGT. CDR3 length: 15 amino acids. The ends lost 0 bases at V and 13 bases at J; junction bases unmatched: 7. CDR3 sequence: CASSEALGQGRVLTF. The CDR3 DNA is TGTGCCAGCAGTGAAGCGCTGGGACAGGGAAGGGTCCTGACTTTC.

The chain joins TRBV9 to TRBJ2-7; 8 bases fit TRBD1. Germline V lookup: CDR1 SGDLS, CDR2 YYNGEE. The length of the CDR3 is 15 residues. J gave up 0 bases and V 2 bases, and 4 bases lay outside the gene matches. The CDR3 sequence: CASSVGDRSSYEQYF. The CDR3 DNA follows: TGTGCCAGCAGCGTGGGGGACAGGAGCTCCTACGAGCAGTACTTC.

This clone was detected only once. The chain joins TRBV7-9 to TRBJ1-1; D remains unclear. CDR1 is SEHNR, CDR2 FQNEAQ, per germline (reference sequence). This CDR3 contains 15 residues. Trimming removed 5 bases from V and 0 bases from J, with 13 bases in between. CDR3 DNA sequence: TGTGCCAGCAGCCTCTCTAGGCATATGAACACTGAAGCTTTCTTT. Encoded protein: CASSLSRHMNTEAFF.

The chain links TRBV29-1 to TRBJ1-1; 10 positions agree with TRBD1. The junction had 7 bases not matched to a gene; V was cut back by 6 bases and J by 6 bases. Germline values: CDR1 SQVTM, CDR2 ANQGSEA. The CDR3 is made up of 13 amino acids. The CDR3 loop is CSVEGQGRAEAFF. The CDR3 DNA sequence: TGCAGCGTGGAGGGACAGGGGAGAGCTGAAGCTTTCTTT.

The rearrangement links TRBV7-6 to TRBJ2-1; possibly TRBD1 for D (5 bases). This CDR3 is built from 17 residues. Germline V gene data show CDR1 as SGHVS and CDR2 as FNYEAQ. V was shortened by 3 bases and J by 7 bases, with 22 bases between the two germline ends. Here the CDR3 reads CASSFFWQGATSNEQFF. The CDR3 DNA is TGTGCCAGCAGCTTCTTTTGGCAGGGCGCTACTTCTAATGAGCAGTTCTTC. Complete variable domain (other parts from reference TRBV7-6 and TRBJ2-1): GAGVSQSPRYKVTKRGQDVALRCDPISGHVSLYWYRQALGQGPEFLTYFNYEAQQDKSGLPNDRFSAERPEGSISTLTIQRTEQRDSAMYRCASSFFWQGATSNEQFFGPGTRLTVL.

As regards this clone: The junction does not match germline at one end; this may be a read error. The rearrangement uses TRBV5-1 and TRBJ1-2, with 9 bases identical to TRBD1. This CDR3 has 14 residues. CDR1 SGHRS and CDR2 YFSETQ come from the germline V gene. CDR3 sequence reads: CASSPDRGGYGYPF. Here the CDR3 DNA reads TGCGCCAGCAGCCCGGACAGGGGCGGCTATGGCTACCCCTTC. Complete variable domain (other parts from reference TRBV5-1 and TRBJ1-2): KAGVTQTPRYLIKTRGQQVTLSCSPISGHRSVSWYQQTPGQGLQFLFEYFSETQRNKGNFPGRFSGRQFSNSRSEMNVSTLELGDSALYLCASSPDRGGYGYPFGSGTRLTVV.

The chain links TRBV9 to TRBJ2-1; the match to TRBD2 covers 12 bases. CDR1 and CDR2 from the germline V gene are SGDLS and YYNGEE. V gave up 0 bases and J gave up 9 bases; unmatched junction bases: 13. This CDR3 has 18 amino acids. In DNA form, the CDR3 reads TGTGCCAGCAGCGTAGAAGCCCTAGCGGGGGGGTTGGAGAGTGAGCAGTTCTTC. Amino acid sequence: CASSVEALAGGLESEQFF. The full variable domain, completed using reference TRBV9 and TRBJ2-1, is DSGVTQTPKHLITATGQRVTLRCSPRSGDLSVYWYQQSLDQGLQFLIQYYNGEERAKGNILERFSAQQFPDLHSELNLSSLELGDSALYFCASSVEALAGGLESEQFFGPGTRLTVL.

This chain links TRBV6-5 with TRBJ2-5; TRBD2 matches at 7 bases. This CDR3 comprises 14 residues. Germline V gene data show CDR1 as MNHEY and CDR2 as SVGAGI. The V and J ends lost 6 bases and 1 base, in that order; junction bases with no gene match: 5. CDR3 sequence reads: CASSRGVLQETQYF. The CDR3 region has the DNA TGTGCCAGCAGCCGGGGGGTCCTCCAAGAGACCCAGTACTTC.

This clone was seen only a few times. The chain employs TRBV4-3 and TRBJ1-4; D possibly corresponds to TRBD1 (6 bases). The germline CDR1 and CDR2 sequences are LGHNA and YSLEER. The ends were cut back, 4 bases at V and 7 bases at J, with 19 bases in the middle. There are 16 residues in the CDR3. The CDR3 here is CASSPRRGAGGEKLFF. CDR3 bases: TGCGCCAGCAGCCCTCGTCGGGGGGCCGGGGGTGAAAAACTGTTTTTT.

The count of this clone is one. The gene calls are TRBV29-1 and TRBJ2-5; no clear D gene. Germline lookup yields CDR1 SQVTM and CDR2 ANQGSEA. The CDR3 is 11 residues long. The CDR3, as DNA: TGCAGTGGCGGTGAGGCAGAGACCCAGTACTTC. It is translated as CSGGEAETQYF.

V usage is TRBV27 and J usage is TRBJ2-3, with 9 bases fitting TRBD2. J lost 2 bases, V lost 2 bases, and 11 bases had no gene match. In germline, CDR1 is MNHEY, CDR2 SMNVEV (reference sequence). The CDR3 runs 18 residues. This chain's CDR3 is CASSLRPLGTSLTDTQYF. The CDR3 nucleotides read TGTGCCAGCAGTTTACGGCCCCTCGGGACTAGCCTCACAGATACGCAGTATTTT.

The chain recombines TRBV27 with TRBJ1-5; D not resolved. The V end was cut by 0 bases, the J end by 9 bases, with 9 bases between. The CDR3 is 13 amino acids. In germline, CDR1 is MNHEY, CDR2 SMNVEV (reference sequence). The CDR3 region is CASSLSAVGPQHF. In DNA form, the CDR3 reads TGTGCCAGCAGTTTATCGGCGGTTGGGCCCCAGCATTTT.

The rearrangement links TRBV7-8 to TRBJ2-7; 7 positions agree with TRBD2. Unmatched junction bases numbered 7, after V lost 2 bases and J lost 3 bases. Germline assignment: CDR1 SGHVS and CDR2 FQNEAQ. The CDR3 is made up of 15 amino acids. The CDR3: CASSLRRGNLYEQYF. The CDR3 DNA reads TGTGCCAGCAGCTTAAGGCGGGGGAACCTCTACGAGCAGTACTTC.

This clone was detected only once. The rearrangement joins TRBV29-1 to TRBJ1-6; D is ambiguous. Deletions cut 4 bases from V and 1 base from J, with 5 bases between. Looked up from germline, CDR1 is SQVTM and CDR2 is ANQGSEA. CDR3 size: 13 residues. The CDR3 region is CSVALSYNSPLHF. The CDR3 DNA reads TGCAGCGTTGCTCTATCCTATAATTCACCCCTCCACTTT.

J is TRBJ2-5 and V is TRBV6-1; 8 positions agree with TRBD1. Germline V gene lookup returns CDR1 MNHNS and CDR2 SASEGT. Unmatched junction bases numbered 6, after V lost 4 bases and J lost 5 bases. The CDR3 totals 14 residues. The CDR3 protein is CASSARQGWETQYF. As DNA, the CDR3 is TGTGCCAGCAGTGCCAGACAGGGGTGGGAGACCCAGTACTTC.

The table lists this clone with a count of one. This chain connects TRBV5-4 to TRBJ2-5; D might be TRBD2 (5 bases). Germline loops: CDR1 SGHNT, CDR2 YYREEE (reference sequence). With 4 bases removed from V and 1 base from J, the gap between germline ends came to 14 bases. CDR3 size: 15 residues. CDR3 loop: CASSPRVRAQETQYF. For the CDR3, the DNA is TGTGCCAGCAGCCCGAGGGTGAGAGCCCAAGAGACCCAGTACTTC. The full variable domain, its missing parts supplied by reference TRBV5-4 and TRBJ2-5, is ETGVTQSPTHLIKTRGQQVTLRCSSQSGHNTVSWYQQALGQGPQFIFQYYREEENGRGNFPPRFSGLQFPNYSSELNVNALELDDSALYLCASSPRVRAQETQYFGPGTRLLVL.

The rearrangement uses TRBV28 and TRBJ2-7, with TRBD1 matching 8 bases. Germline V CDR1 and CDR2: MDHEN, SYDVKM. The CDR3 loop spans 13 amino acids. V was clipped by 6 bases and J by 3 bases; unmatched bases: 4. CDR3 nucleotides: TGTGCCAGCAGCGGACAGGGAGGCTACGAGCAGTACTTC. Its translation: CASSGQGGYEQYF.

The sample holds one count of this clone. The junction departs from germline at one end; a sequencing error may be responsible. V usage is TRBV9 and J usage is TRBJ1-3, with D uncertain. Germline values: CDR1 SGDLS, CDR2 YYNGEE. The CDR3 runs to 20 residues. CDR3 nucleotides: TGTGCCAGCAGCGTAGGACCGGAAAACGGGCGGGGAGACCCTGGGAACACCATATATTTT. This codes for CASSVGPENGRGDPGNTIYF.

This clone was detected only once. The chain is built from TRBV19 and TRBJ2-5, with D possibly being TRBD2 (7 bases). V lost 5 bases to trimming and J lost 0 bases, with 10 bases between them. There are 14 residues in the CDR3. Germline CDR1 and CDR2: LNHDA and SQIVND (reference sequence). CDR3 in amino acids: CASSGGGYQETQYF. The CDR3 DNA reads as TGTGCCAGTAGTGGGGGGGGCTACCAAGAGACCCAGTACTTC.

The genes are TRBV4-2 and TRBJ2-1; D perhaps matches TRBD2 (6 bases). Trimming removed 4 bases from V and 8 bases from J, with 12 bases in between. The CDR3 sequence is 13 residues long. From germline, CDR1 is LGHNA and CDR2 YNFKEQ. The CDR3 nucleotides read TGTGCCAGCAGCCTACGGGGGACTGATGAGCAGTTCTTC. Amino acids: CASSLRGTDEQFF.

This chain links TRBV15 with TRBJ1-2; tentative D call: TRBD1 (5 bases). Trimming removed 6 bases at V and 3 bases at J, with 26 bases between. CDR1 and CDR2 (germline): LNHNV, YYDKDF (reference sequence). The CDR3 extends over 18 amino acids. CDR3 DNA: TGTGCCACCAGTCTTGCGCCCTCTCAGGGTTTTAAAGACTATGGCTACACCTTC. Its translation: CATSLAPSQGFKDYGYTF.

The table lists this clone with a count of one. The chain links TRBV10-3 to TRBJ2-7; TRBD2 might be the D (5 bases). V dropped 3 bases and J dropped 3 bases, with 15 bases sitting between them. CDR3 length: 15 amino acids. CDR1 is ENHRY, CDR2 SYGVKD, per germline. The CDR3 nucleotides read TGTGCCATCAGTGACCCCCGGGGTTTCTACTACGAGCAGTACTTC. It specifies CAISDPRGFYYEQYF.

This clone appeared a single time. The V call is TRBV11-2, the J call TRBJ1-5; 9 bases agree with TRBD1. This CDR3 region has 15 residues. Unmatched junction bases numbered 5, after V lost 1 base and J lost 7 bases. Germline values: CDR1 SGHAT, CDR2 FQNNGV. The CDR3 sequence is CASSLGTGAVQPQHF. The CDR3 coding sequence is TGTGCCAGCAGCTTAGGGACAGGGGCCGTGCAGCCCCAGCATTTT.

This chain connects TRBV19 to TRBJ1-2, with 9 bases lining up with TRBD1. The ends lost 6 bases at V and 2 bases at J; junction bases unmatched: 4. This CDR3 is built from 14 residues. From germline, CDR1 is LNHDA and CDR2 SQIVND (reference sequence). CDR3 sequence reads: CASRTGQGNYGYTF. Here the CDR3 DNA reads TGTGCCAGTAGAACAGGACAGGGGAACTATGGCTACACCTTC.

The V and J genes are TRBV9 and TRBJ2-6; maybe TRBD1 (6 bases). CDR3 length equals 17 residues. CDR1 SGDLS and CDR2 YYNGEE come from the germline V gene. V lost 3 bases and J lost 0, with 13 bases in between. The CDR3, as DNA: TGTGCCAGCAGCGCGGGACACCTCCTCTCTGGGGCCAACGTCCTGACTTTC. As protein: CASSAGHLLSGANVLTF.